This is a list of T cell receptor beta chains from one sample in a study of identical twins. MiXCR was run by TCRdb on the 5' RACE reads, yielding one entry per CDR3 protein. There are about 500,000 distinct CDR3 sequences in the sample; 13% to 15% occur only once, and approximately 0.98% lies in the top ten. These data were also reused for a study on yellow fever vaccine responses in identical twins.

Sequencing input: CD4+ T cells sorted from blood. The receptors were gathered from a woman in her late teens or twenties in good health. Each CDR3 is given with its conserved first and last residue. A D gene is named only where the DNA matches it firmly. Rows give clone size only sometimes, using once, few, many, or a class for an expanded clone.

clone size: few
V gene: TRBV28
J gene: TRBJ1-3
D gene: NA
CDR3 DNA: TGTGCCACGGGCCTGGTTCAGCTAAACTCTGGAAACACCATATATTTT
CDR3 protein: CATGLVQLNSGNTIYF

clone size: NA
V gene: TRBV4-3
J gene: TRBJ1-5
D gene: NA
CDR3 DNA: TGCGCCAGCAGCCAAGCCCTGGAAAGGTCTCAGCCCCAGCATTTT
CDR3 protein: CASSQALERSQPQHF

clone size: many
V gene: TRBV7-2
J gene: TRBJ2-7
D gene: NA
CDR3 DNA: TGTGCCAGCACCCCGTGGGCGGGGAGTACCTACGAGCAGTACTTC
CDR3 protein: CASTPWAGSTYEQYF

clone size: few
V gene: TRBV18
J gene: TRBJ2-7
D gene: TRBD1
CDR3 DNA: TGTGCCAGCTCACCAACCACAGGGGGTACCCTTTACGAGCAGTACTTC
CDR3 protein: CASSPTTGGTLYEQYF

clone size: NA
V gene: TRBV5-1
J gene: TRBJ2-1
D gene: TRBD2
CDR3 DNA: TGCGCCAGCAGCCTGGGAATAGCGGGGGCCCTCAATGAGCAGTTCTTC
CDR3 protein: CASSLGIAGALNEQFF

clone size: many
V gene: TRBV24-1
J gene: TRBJ2-3
D gene: TRBD2
CDR3 DNA: TGTGCCACCAGTGATCGAGCGGGAGGGCCCACAGATACGCAGTATTTT
CDR3 protein: CATSDRAGGPTDTQYF

clone size: once
V gene: TRBV11-2
J gene: TRBJ2-5
D gene: TRBD1
CDR3 DNA: TGTGCCAGCAGCCAAATGGACAGGACTCAAGAGACCCAGTACTTC
CDR3 protein: CASSQMDRTQETQYF

clone size: NA
V gene: TRBV19
J gene: TRBJ2-7
D gene: NA
CDR3 DNA: TGTGCCAGTAGTATAGTCGACGGAGGCTCCTACGAGCAGTACTTC
CDR3 protein: CASSIVDGGSYEQYF

clone size: NA
V gene: TRBV5-5
J gene: TRBJ2-3
D gene: TRBD1
CDR3 DNA: TGTGCCACCGCACAGGGGGCTGGGACAGATACGCAGTATTTT
CDR3 protein: CATAQGAGTDTQYF

clone size: NA
V gene: TRBV25-1
J gene: TRBJ2-7
D gene: TRBD1
CDR3 DNA: TGTGCCGGACCAAACAGGGGGTCCTACGAGCAGTACTTC
CDR3 protein: CAGPNRGSYEQYF

clone size: few
V gene: TRBV6-5
J gene: TRBJ2-1
D gene: NA
CDR3 DNA: TGTGCCAGCAGACTCGACAATTACAATGAGCAGTTCTTC
CDR3 protein: CASRLDNYNEQFF

clone size: NA
V gene: TRBV30
J gene: TRBJ2-1
D gene: TRBD2
CDR3 DNA: TGTGCCTGGAGTTGGGGGACTAGCGGACTCTACAATGAGCAGTTCTTC
CDR3 protein: CAWSWGTSGLYNEQFF

clone size: NA
V gene: TRBV12-3/TRBV12-4
J gene: TRBJ2-1
D gene: NA
CDR3 DNA: TGTGCCAGCAGCCTCCCATTTGGGGGGGGGCGAGGTGAGCAGTTCTTC
CDR3 protein: CASSLPFGGGRGEQFF

clone size: NA
V gene: TRBV2
J gene: TRBJ2-5
D gene: NA
CDR3 DNA: TGTGCCAGCAGTGACGTCCGGGGGCGGGAGACCCAGTACTTC
CDR3 protein: CASSDVRGRETQYF

clone size: NA
V gene: TRBV5-6
J gene: TRBJ2-5
D gene: TRBD2
CDR3 DNA: TGTGCCAGCACCCAGCGGGGGGGTTCGATGGAGACCCAGTACTTC
CDR3 protein: CASTQRGGSMETQYF

clone size: few
V gene: TRBV10-3
J gene: TRBJ1-2
D gene: NA
CDR3 DNA: TGTGCCATCAGTGTACAGGGCGATGGCTACACCTTC
CDR3 protein: CAISVQGDGYTF

clone size: NA
V gene: TRBV28
J gene: TRBJ1-1
D gene: NA
CDR3 DNA: TGTGCCAGCAGCAAAAGGCACAGGTTGAACACTGAAGCTTTCTTT
CDR3 protein: CASSKRHRLNTEAFF

clone size: NA
V gene: TRBV7-2
J gene: TRBJ2-5
D gene: TRBD2
CDR3 DNA: TGTGCCAGCAGCTTACTGACTAGCAGCGTCGAGACCCAGTACTTC
CDR3 protein: CASSLLTSSVETQYF

clone size: few
V gene: TRBV9
J gene: TRBJ1-2
D gene: TRBD1
CDR3 DNA: TGTGCCAGCAGCGCCGGGTTAGGGGGCGGCTATGGCTACACCTTC
CDR3 protein: CASSAGLGGGYGYTF

clone size: few
V gene: TRBV5-1
J gene: TRBJ1-2
D gene: NA
CDR3 DNA: TGCGCCAGCAGCTTGGAAGGGGTTAGTGGCTACACCTTC
CDR3 protein: CASSLEGVSGYTF

clone size: many
V gene: TRBV12-3/TRBV12-4
J gene: TRBJ2-3
D gene: NA
CDR3 DNA: TGTGCCAGCAGCCGCGGACGGCGTGGGGGTCCAGATACGCAGTATTTT
CDR3 protein: CASSRGRRGGPDTQYF

clone size: few
V gene: TRBV27
J gene: TRBJ1-3
D gene: TRBD1
CDR3 DNA: TGTGCCAGCAGTTTTACAGGGGGCTCTGGAAACACCATATATTTT
CDR3 protein: CASSFTGGSGNTIYF

clone size: NA
V gene: TRBV5-6
J gene: TRBJ2-7
D gene: TRBD1
CDR3 DNA: TGTGCCAGCAGCTTGGTGCCGACAGGGGTCTTCTCCTACGAGCAGTACTTC
CDR3 protein: CASSLVPTGVFSYEQYF

clone size: few
V gene: TRBV6-2/TRBV6-3
J gene: TRBJ1-1
D gene: NA
CDR3 DNA: NA
CDR3 protein: CASSSSTGFPNTEAFF

clone size: NA
V gene: TRBV5-1
J gene: TRBJ2-1
D gene: NA
CDR3 DNA: TGCGCCAGCAGCTTGAGAAGAGCCCCGCCCAATAACAATGAGCAGTTCTTC
CDR3 protein: CASSLRRAPPNNNEQFF

clone size: few
V gene: TRBV4-3
J gene: TRBJ2-3
D gene: TRBD2
CDR3 DNA: TGCGCCAGCAGCCGGGGCGGGAGATCCACAGATACGCAGTATTTT
CDR3 protein: CASSRGGRSTDTQYF

clone size: few
V gene: TRBV7-9
J gene: TRBJ2-5
D gene: TRBD1
CDR3 DNA: TGTGCCAGCAGCTTCTGGGACAGGGAAGAGACCCAGTACTTC
CDR3 protein: CASSFWDREETQYF

clone size: few
V gene: TRBV7-2
J gene: TRBJ1-1
D gene: NA
CDR3 DNA: TGTGCCAGCAGGAACAGGGCTCTGAACACTGAAGCTTTCTTT
CDR3 protein: CASRNRALNTEAFF

clone size: few
V gene: TRBV7-8
J gene: TRBJ2-1
D gene: TRBD2
CDR3 DNA: TGTGCCAGCACAAAGAGGCGGGAGCAACACAATGAGCAGTTCTTC
CDR3 protein: CASTKRREQHNEQFF

clone size: few
V gene: TRBV14
J gene: TRBJ1-1
D gene: NA
CDR3 DNA: TGTGCCAGCAGCGAACAAAGGAACACTGAAGCTTTCTTT
CDR3 protein: CASSEQRNTEAFF

clone size: few
V gene: TRBV6-4
J gene: TRBJ2-4
D gene: NA
CDR3 DNA: TGTGCCAGCAGTGATATGGTCGGGGGCAAAAACATTCAGTACTTC
CDR3 protein: CASSDMVGGKNIQYF

clone size: few
V gene: TRBV20-1
J gene: TRBJ2-6
D gene: NA
CDR3 DNA: TGCAGTGCATACGACCCCTCTGGGGCCAACGTCCTGACTTTC
CDR3 protein: CSAYDPSGANVLTF

clone size: many
V gene: TRBV20-1
J gene: TRBJ1-2
D gene: NA
CDR3 DNA: TGCAGTGCTAGAGTTGGCGGGTATGGCTACACCTTC
CDR3 protein: CSARVGGYGYTF